Listed below are T cell receptor beta chains from one sample, sequenced in a study of somatic mutations in cytotoxic T cells in rheumatoid arthritis. Generated by immunoSEQ multiplex PCR, the TCRdb table keeps only in-frame clones and is missing some. The profile shows fewer than 25,000 clones, 65% to 70% of them singletons. Material: CD8+ T cells sorted from blood. All receptors come from an adult with rheumatoid arthritis. Each CDR3 is given with its conserved first and last residue. D genes are given only for firm matches. Rows may omit the clone size; those that give it use once, few, many or a size class.

cdr3_nt: TGTGCCAGCAGGGGGACAGGGGAAGATACGCAGTATTTT
cdr3_aa: CASRGTGEDTQYF
clone_size: once
d_call: TRBD1
j_call: TRBJ2-3
v_call: TRBV5-8

cdr3_nt: TGTGCCGCAAGGGGGGGCGGAGATCCCTACGAGCAGCAGTACTTC
cdr3_aa: CAARGGGDPYEQQYF
clone_size: few
d_call: -
j_call: TRBJ2-7
v_call: TRBV6-5

cdr3_nt: TGTGCCAGCAGGGGCCTAGCGACGAACACCGGGGAGCTGTTTTTT
cdr3_aa: CASRGLATNTGELFF
clone_size: -
d_call: -
j_call: TRBJ2-2
v_call: TRBV28

cdr3_nt: TGTGCCAGCAGGGAGACAGGGGTAAATGTTGGCTACACCTTC
cdr3_aa: CASRETGVNVGYTF
clone_size: -
d_call: TRBD1
j_call: TRBJ1-2
v_call: TRBV27

cdr3_nt: TGTGCCAGCGGAATAGCGGGGGGACTCGCGAACACCGGGGAGCTGTTTTTT
cdr3_aa: CASGIAGGLANTGELFF
clone_size: -
d_call: TRBD2
j_call: TRBJ2-2
v_call: TRBV27

cdr3_nt: TGTGCCTGGAGTGTTCCAGACGAAAGGGCGGGAGGGGAGACCCAGTACTTC
cdr3_aa: CAWSVPDERAGGETQYF
clone_size: -
d_call: TRBD2
j_call: TRBJ2-5
v_call: TRBV30

cdr3_nt: TGTGCCAGCAGCTTAATAGAGGCCCGCTCCTACGAGCAGTACTTC
cdr3_aa: CASSLIEARSYEQYF
clone_size: -
d_call: -
j_call: TRBJ2-7
v_call: TRBV7-8

cdr3_nt: TGTGCCAGCAGTTTATCGGCACTAGCGGGGGGGCCTGAGAGCACAGATACGCAGTATTTT
cdr3_aa: CASSLSALAGGPESTDTQYF
clone_size: -
d_call: TRBD2
j_call: TRBJ2-3
v_call: TRBV28

cdr3_nt: TGTGCTAGAATAGCGGGGGAGGACACAGATACGCAGTATTTT
cdr3_aa: CARIAGEDTDTQYF
clone_size: -
d_call: TRBD2
j_call: TRBJ2-3
v_call: TRBV9

cdr3_nt: TGTGCCAGCAGTACGCCTTCCAGGGGTGGCGACGAGCAGTACTTC
cdr3_aa: CASSTPSRGGDEQYF
clone_size: -
d_call: -
j_call: TRBJ2-7
v_call: TRBV27

cdr3_nt: TGCGCCAGCAGCGTGGGGACAGAGCAGTTCTTC
cdr3_aa: CASSVGTEQFF
clone_size: few
d_call: -
j_call: TRBJ2-1
v_call: TRBV5-1

cdr3_nt: TGCGCCAGCAGCCAAGATAGGGGGACCTACAATGAGCAGTTCTTC
cdr3_aa: CASSQDRGTYNEQFF
clone_size: -
d_call: -
j_call: TRBJ2-1
v_call: TRBV4-1

cdr3_nt: TGTGCCTGGAGTAATAGGCAGAGGGTACCTGAAGCTTTCTTT
cdr3_aa: CAWSNRQRVPEAFF
clone_size: few
d_call: -
j_call: TRBJ1-1
v_call: TRBV30

cdr3_nt: TGTGCCAGCAATTGGGGGGGGAATGAGCAGTTCTTC
cdr3_aa: CASNWGGNEQFF
clone_size: -
d_call: TRBD2
j_call: TRBJ2-1
v_call: TRBV25-1

cdr3_nt: TGCAGTGCTCGGACGGGCACTGAAGCTTTCTTT
cdr3_aa: CSARTGTEAFF
clone_size: -
d_call: -
j_call: TRBJ1-1
v_call: TRBV20-1

cdr3_nt: TGTGCCAGTAAGAGGGGACAGGTGGCTTTCTTT
cdr3_aa: CASKRGQVAFF
clone_size: -
d_call: TRBD1
j_call: TRBJ1-1
v_call: TRBV19

cdr3_nt: TGTGCCAGCAGTCCCTTGGGACAGGGCTACACCTTC
cdr3_aa: CASSPLGQGYTF
clone_size: -
d_call: TRBD1
j_call: TRBJ1-2
v_call: TRBV28

cdr3_nt: TGTGCCAGCAGCCACACTGGACAGGGGGCTTACTATGGCTACACCTTC
cdr3_aa: CASSHTGQGAYYGYTF
clone_size: -
d_call: TRBD1
j_call: TRBJ1-2
v_call: TRBV14

cdr3_nt: TGTGCCAGCAGTGAAGCCTGGTCAGGGGCCCCGATAACTGAAGCTTTCTTT
cdr3_aa: CASSEAWSGAPITEAFF
clone_size: few
d_call: -
j_call: TRBJ1-1
v_call: TRBV2

cdr3_nt: TGTGCCAGCAGTGGACTAGCGGGGAAAGAGACCCAGTACTTC
cdr3_aa: CASSGLAGKETQYF
clone_size: -
d_call: TRBD2
j_call: TRBJ2-5
v_call: TRBV2

cdr3_nt: TGTGCCAGCAGCTTCCAGGGGGCCCTGGTCGAAGCTTTCTTT
cdr3_aa: CASSFQGALVEAFF
clone_size: -
d_call: TRBD1
j_call: TRBJ1-1
v_call: TRBV11-2

cdr3_nt: TGTGCCAGCAGCCCACGAGAGGGCTACACCTTC
cdr3_aa: CASSPREGYTF
clone_size: -
d_call: -
j_call: TRBJ1-2
v_call: TRBV7-9

cdr3_nt: TGTGCCAGCAGCTCGCACTACGAGCAGTACTTC
cdr3_aa: CASSSHYEQYF
clone_size: few
d_call: -
j_call: TRBJ2-7
v_call: TRBV5-6

cdr3_nt: TGTGCCAGCAGCTCGGCGGACAGCTCTGGAAACACCATATATTTT
cdr3_aa: CASSSADSSGNTIYF
clone_size: -
d_call: -
j_call: TRBJ1-3
v_call: TRBV7-9

cdr3_nt: TGTGCCAGCAGCCCCCCGCAGGGCACGGCATATGGCTATGGCTACACCTTC
cdr3_aa: CASSPPQGTAYGYGYTF
clone_size: few
d_call: -
j_call: TRBJ1-2
v_call: TRBV11-2

cdr3_nt: TGTGCCAGCAGCGCGGACGGCAAAGAGACCCAGTACTTC
cdr3_aa: CASSADGKETQYF
clone_size: -
d_call: -
j_call: TRBJ2-5
v_call: TRBV5-5

cdr3_nt: TGTGCCAGCAGCGGGGACAGTAGCTCCTATAATTCACCCCTCCACTTT
cdr3_aa: CASSGDSSSYNSPLHF
clone_size: -
d_call: TRBD1
j_call: TRBJ1-6
v_call: TRBV25-1

cdr3_nt: TGCGCCAGCAGCTTGTCTACAGGCTACAATGAGCAGTTCTTC
cdr3_aa: CASSLSTGYNEQFF
clone_size: -
d_call: -
j_call: TRBJ2-1
v_call: TRBV5-1

cdr3_nt: TGTGCCAGCAGCTTGTTCAGGGCGGCTGAAGCTTTCTTT
cdr3_aa: CASSLFRAAEAFF
clone_size: medium-sized
d_call: -
j_call: TRBJ1-1
v_call: TRBV5-4

cdr3_nt: TGCGCCAGCAGCTTGGCGGGTAATGAGCAGTTCTTC
cdr3_aa: CASSLAGNEQFF
clone_size: medium-sized
d_call: -
j_call: TRBJ2-1
v_call: TRBV5-1

cdr3_nt: TGTGCCAGCAGCGTCGCAAGGGGGGGTAGCTCCTACGAGCAGTACTTC
cdr3_aa: CASSVARGGSSYEQYF
clone_size: -
d_call: -
j_call: TRBJ2-7
v_call: TRBV5-6

cdr3_nt: TGTGCCAGCAGCGCCTTTAGCGGGGGGGAGTACAATGAGCAGTTCTTC
cdr3_aa: CASSAFSGGEYNEQFF
clone_size: -
d_call: TRBD2
j_call: TRBJ2-1
v_call: TRBV28

cdr3_nt: TGTGCCAGCAGCTTAGGGGACCCCAGACAGGCCCCTGAGCAGTTCTTC
cdr3_aa: CASSLGDPRQAPEQFF
clone_size: -
d_call: -
j_call: TRBJ2-1
v_call: TRBV11-2

cdr3_nt: TGTGCCAGCAGCCGCGACAGTGCCTACGAGCAGTACTTC
cdr3_aa: CASSRDSAYEQYF
clone_size: -
d_call: -
j_call: TRBJ2-7
v_call: TRBV7-2

cdr3_nt: TGTGCCAGCAGTGACCCTGAAGGTGATAGTGAGCAGTTCTTC
cdr3_aa: CASSDPEGDSEQFF
clone_size: once
d_call: -
j_call: TRBJ2-1
v_call: TRBV25-1

cdr3_nt: TGCGCCAGCAGCCAAGATATATCTAGGGGAATCGTAGAGACCCAGTACTTC
cdr3_aa: CASSQDISRGIVETQYF
clone_size: -
d_call: -
j_call: TRBJ2-5
v_call: TRBV4-3

cdr3_nt: TGCGCCAGCAGCCAAGATCGGGACACTTATTCACCCCTCCACTTT
cdr3_aa: CASSQDRDTYSPLHF
clone_size: -
d_call: -
j_call: TRBJ1-6
v_call: TRBV4-3

cdr3_nt: TGTGCCAGCAGCGTAGTTTCCAGCTCGTTTACTGAAGCTTTCTTT
cdr3_aa: CASSVVSSSFTEAFF
clone_size: few
d_call: -
j_call: TRBJ1-1
v_call: TRBV9

cdr3_nt: TGTGCCAGCAGTGATAGGACAGGCTCCAGGGGGGAGCTGTTTTTT
cdr3_aa: CASSDRTGSRGELFF
clone_size: once
d_call: TRBD1
j_call: TRBJ2-2
v_call: TRBV6-1

cdr3_nt: TGTGCCAGCAGTGAAGACAGGTCTAACTATGGCTACACCTTC
cdr3_aa: CASSEDRSNYGYTF
clone_size: few
d_call: -
j_call: TRBJ1-2
v_call: TRBV2

cdr3_nt: TGTGCCAGCAGCCAAGATTCGCAGGTGAGCAATCAGCCCCAGCATTTT
cdr3_aa: CASSQDSQVSNQPQHF
clone_size: medium-sized
d_call: -
j_call: TRBJ1-5
v_call: TRBV4-2

cdr3_nt: TGTGCCAGCAGCTTAAGCGGGGGGCCTTACAATGAGCAGTTCTTC
cdr3_aa: CASSLSGGPYNEQFF
clone_size: -
d_call: TRBD2
j_call: TRBJ2-1
v_call: TRBV7-6

cdr3_nt: TGTGCCATCAGTGAGTCGATCGGAGGGTCCTACGAGCAGTACTTC
cdr3_aa: CAISESIGGSYEQYF
clone_size: few
d_call: -
j_call: TRBJ2-7
v_call: TRBV10-3

cdr3_nt: TGCGCCAGCAGCCAAGTCGAAGGTAGGAGTAGTTCACCCCTCCACTTT
cdr3_aa: CASSQVEGRSSSPLHF
clone_size: -
d_call: -
j_call: TRBJ1-6
v_call: TRBV4-1

cdr3_nt: TGTGCCAGCAGCTTGGATTGGACAGGGGGCCCTGAAGCTTTCTTT
cdr3_aa: CASSLDWTGGPEAFF
clone_size: -
d_call: TRBD1
j_call: TRBJ1-1
v_call: TRBV5-5

cdr3_nt: TGTGCCAGCAGCGGAGGGGATTCGAACACTGAAGCTTTCTTT
cdr3_aa: CASSGGDSNTEAFF
clone_size: once
d_call: -
j_call: TRBJ1-1
v_call: TRBV7-6

cdr3_nt: TGTGCCACCAGCAGATCATCGTACTCCGGGGCCAACGTCCTGACTTTC
cdr3_aa: CATSRSSYSGANVLTF
clone_size: -
d_call: -
j_call: TRBJ2-6
v_call: TRBV15

cdr3_nt: TGTGCCAGTAGTACGACAGACCAAGAGACCCAGTACTTC
cdr3_aa: CASSTTDQETQYF
clone_size: -
d_call: -
j_call: TRBJ2-5
v_call: TRBV19

cdr3_nt: TGTGCCAGCAGGCCCGACAGTATCTCTGGAAACACCATATATTTT
cdr3_aa: CASRPDSISGNTIYF
clone_size: -
d_call: -
j_call: TRBJ1-3
v_call: TRBV6-6

cdr3_nt: TGTGCCAGCGAATGGCGACAGGGCCAAACCTACGAGCAGTACTTC
cdr3_aa: CASEWRQGQTYEQYF
clone_size: -
d_call: TRBD1
j_call: TRBJ2-7
v_call: TRBV2

cdr3_nt: TGTGCCAGCAGTCCCCTGGGGACGGACTTTAACTATGGCTACACCTTC
cdr3_aa: CASSPLGTDFNYGYTF
clone_size: -
d_call: -
j_call: TRBJ1-2
v_call: TRBV9

cdr3_nt: TGTGCCAGCAGTGAGGGAGTAAATAATTCACCCCTCCACTTT
cdr3_aa: CASSEGVNNSPLHF
clone_size: -
d_call: -
j_call: TRBJ1-6
v_call: TRBV2

cdr3_nt: TGTGCCAGCAGCCTCTCATTCAGCTCCTACGAGCAGTACTTC
cdr3_aa: CASSLSFSSYEQYF
clone_size: -
d_call: -
j_call: TRBJ2-7
v_call: TRBV7-8

cdr3_nt: TGTGCCACCAGCAGAGCACGGGACAGTTACAATGAGCAGTTCTTC
cdr3_aa: CATSRARDSYNEQFF
clone_size: -
d_call: TRBD1
j_call: TRBJ2-1
v_call: TRBV15

cdr3_nt: TGTGCCAGCAGCTTCACCACGGGCTCCGACTATGGCTACACCTTC
cdr3_aa: CASSFTTGSDYGYTF
clone_size: -
d_call: -
j_call: TRBJ1-2
v_call: TRBV7-9

cdr3_nt: TGTGCCAGCAGGGAATCAGGGCCATATGGTTCACCCCTCCACTTT
cdr3_aa: CASRESGPYGSPLHF
clone_size: -
d_call: -
j_call: TRBJ1-6
v_call: TRBV27